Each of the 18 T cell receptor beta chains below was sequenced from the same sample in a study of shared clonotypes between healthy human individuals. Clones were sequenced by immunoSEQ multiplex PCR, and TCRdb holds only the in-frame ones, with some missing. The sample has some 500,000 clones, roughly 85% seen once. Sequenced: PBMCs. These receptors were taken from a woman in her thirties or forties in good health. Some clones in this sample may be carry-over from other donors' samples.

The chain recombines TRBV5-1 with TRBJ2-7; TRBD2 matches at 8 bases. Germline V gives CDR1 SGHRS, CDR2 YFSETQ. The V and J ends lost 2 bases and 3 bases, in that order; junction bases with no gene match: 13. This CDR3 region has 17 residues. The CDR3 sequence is CASSFSTSDKGYYEQYF. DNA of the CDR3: TGCGCCAGCAGCTTCTCGACTAGCGACAAAGGTTACTACGAGCAGTACTTC.

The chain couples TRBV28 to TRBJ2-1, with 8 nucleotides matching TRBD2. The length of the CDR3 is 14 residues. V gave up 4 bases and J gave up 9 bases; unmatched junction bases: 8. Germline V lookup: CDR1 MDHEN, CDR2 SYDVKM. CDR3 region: CASSCGREACEQFF. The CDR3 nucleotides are TGTGCCAGCAGTTGTGGGCGGGAGGCTTGTGAGCAGTTCTTC.

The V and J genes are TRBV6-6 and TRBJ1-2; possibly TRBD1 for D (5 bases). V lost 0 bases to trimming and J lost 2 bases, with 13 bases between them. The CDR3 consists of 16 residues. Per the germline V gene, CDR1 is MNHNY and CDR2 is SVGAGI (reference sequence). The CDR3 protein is CASSYSFGRANYGYTF. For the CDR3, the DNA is TGTGCCAGCAGTTACTCTTTCGGCAGGGCAAACTATGGCTACACCTTC.

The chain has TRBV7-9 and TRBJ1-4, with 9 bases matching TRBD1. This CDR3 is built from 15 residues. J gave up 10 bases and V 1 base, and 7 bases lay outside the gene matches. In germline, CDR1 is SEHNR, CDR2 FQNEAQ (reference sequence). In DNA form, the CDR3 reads TGTGCCAGCAGCTTAGAGGGGACAGGGTTTGCAAAACTGTTTTTT. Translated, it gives CASSLEGTGFAKLFF.

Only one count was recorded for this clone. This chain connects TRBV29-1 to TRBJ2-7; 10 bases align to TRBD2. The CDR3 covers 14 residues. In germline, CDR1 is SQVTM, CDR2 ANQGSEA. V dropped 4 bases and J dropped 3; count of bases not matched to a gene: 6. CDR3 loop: CSVAGVAGGYEQYF. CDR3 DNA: TGCAGCGTTGCGGGTGTAGCGGGGGGCTACGAGCAGTACTTC.

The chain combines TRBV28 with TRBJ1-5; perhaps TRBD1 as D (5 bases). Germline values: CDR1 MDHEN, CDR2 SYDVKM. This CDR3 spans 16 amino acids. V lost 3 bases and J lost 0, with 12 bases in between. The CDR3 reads CASSLPQDYSNQPQHF. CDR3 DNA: TGTGCCAGCAGTTTGCCACAGGATTATAGCAATCAGCCCCAGCATTTT.

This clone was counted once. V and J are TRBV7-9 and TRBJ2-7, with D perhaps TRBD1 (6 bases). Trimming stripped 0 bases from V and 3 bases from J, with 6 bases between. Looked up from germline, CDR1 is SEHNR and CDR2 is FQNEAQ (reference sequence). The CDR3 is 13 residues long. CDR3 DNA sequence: TGTGCCAGCAGCTTAGCGGACAGCTACGAGCAGTACTTC. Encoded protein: CASSLADSYEQYF.

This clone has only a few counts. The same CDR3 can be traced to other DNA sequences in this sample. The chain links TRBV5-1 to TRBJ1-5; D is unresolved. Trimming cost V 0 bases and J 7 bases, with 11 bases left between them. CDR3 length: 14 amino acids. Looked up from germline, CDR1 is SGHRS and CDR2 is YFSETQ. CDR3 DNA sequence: TGCGCCAGCAGCTTGGAACCCGGGAACCAGCCCCAGCATTTT. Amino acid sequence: CASSLEPGNQPQHF.

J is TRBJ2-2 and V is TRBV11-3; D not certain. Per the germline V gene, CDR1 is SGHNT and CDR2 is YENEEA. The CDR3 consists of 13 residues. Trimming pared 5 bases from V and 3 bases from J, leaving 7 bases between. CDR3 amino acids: CASSHDYTGELFF. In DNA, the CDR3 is TGTGCCAGCAGCCACGATTACACCGGGGAGCTGTTTTTT.

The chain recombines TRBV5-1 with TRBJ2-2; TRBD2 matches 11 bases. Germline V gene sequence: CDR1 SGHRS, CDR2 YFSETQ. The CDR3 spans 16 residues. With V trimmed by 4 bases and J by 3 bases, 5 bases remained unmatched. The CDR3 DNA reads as TGCGCCAGCAGCCCTCTAGCGGGAGGTGACACCGGGGAGCTGTTTTTT. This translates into CASSPLAGGDTGELFF.

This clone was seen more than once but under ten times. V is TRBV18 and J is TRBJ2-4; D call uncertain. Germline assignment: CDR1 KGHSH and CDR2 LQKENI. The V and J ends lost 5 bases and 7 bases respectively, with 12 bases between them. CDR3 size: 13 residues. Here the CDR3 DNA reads TGTGCCAGCTCAGATCCGATTATGAACATTCAGTACTTC. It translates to CASSDPIMNIQYF.

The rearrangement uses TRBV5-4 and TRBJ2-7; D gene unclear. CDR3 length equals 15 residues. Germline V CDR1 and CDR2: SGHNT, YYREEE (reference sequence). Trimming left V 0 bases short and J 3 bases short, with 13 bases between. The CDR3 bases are TGTGCCAGCAGCTTGGAGTCGGCTAGGAGCTACGAGCAGTACTTC. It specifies CASSLESARSYEQYF.

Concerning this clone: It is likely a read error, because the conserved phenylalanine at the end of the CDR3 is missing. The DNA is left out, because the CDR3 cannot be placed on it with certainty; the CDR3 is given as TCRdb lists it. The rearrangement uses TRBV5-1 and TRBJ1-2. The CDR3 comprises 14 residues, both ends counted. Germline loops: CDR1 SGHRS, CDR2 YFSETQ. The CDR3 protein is CASAQRSVRKTYGY.

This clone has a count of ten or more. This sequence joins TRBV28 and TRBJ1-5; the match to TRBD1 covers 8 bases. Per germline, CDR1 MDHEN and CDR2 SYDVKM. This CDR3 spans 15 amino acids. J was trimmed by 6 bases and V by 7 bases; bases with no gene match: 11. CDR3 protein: CASILRTGIRQPQHF. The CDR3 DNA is TGTGCCAGCATACTCCGGACAGGGATCCGTCAGCCCCAGCATTTT.

CDR3 in DNA: TGTGCCAGCAGCGTAACGTTGACGGGGCCTGCGAACACTGAAGCTTTCTTT. This gives the protein CASSVTLTGPANTEAFF. This chain connects TRBV5-4 to TRBJ1-1; TRBD1 might be the D (5 bases). The CDR3 is 17 amino acids. The V end lost 4 bases, the J end lost 1 base, and 20 bases lay between the germline ends. Germline V gene data show CDR1 as SGHNT and CDR2 as YYREEE (reference sequence).

CDR3 nucleotide sequence: TGTGCCAGCAGCCTTTCTGCTGGGGAGCAGTACTTC. Its translation is CASSLSAGEQYF. The V gene is TRBV6-6, the J gene TRBJ2-7; D is uncertain. V shed 6 bases and J shed 7 bases, with 13 bases lying between them. Germline V gene lookup returns CDR1 MNHNY and CDR2 SVGAGI (reference sequence). The CDR3 covers 12 residues.

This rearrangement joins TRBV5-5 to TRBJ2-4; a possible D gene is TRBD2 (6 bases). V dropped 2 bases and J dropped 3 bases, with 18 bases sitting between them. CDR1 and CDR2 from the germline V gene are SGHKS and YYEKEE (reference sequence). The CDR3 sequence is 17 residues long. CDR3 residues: CASSLLAAGYDKNIQYF. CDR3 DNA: TGTGCCAGCAGCTTACTGGCTGCGGGGTACGACAAAAACATTCAGTACTTC.

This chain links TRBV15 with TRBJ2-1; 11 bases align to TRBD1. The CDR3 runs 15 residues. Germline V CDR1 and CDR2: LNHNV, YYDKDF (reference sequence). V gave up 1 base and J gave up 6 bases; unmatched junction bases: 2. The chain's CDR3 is CATSRAGTGGNEQFF. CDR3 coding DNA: TGTGCCACCAGCAGAGCCGGGACAGGGGGCAATGAGCAGTTCTTC.